This TCR beta chain originates from a study of blood T cell repertoires in COVID-19. In germline, CDR1 is LNHDA, CDR2 SQIVND (reference sequence). V shed 6 bases and J shed 7 bases, with 12 bases lying between them. This CDR3 region has 13 residues. Seattle cases were enrolled at active infection and followed longitudinally. Clones were sequenced by immunoSEQ multiplex PCR, and TCRdb holds only the in-frame ones, with some missing. The sample lists tens of thousands of clones, about 87% occurring once. The source is a woman aged 55-75 years with COVID-19, enrolled during active disease. The sequencing input was peripheral blood. The chain couples TRBV19 to TRBJ1-4; TRBD1 might be the D (6 bases). The DNA of the CDR3 is TGTGCCAGTAGGGATAGGACAGCTGAAAAACTGTTTTTT. Translated, it gives CASRDRTAEKLFF.